Presented here are 23 T cell receptor beta chains from one specimen sequenced in a study of beta chain features in type 1 diabetes. Study results and caveats: All four CD4+ subsets from Type 1 diabetes patients carried moderately but significantly shorter TCRB CDR3s.

The whole isolated RNA underwent reverse transcription, so sequencing captured expressed TCRB transcripts. Profiling relied on immunoSEQ multiplex PCR, and the TCRdb table lists in-frame clones only, not all of them. The sample lists roughly 280,000 clones, approximately 24% seen once, with over 0.01% in the top ten. No antigens are known for them. Material for sequencing was naive CD4+ T cells from blood. Receptors were obtained from a woman younger than 45 with type 1 diabetes.

The table lists this clone with a few counts. The rearrangement joins TRBV11-1 to TRBJ2-5; a possible D gene is TRBD1 (6 bases). V was shortened by 4 bases and J by 0 bases, with 12 bases between the two germline ends. The CDR3 extends over 15 amino acids. Germline loops: CDR1 SGHAT, CDR2 FQDESV (reference sequence). CDR3 loop: CASSSGTPHQETQYF. Here the CDR3 DNA reads TGTGCCAGCAGCTCCGGGACACCTCACCAAGAGACCCAGTACTTC.

This clone came up a few times. The chain couples TRBV29-1 to TRBJ2-7; 7 bases agree with TRBD1. The V segment lost 6 bases and the J segment 5 bases; nucleotides outside the gene matches: 16. The CDR3 length is 15 residues. Germline loops: CDR1 SQVTM, CDR2 ANQGSEA. CDR3 bases: TGCAGCGTGCCGGCGACAGGGTCCGGTGGCGACGAGCAGTACTTC. This codes for CSVPATGSGGDEQYF.

V gene TRBV30 combines with J gene TRBJ2-1, with 7 bases aligning to TRBD2. CDR3 size: 17 residues. Germline CDR1 and CDR2: GTSNPN and SVGIG (reference sequence). V was pared by 6 bases and J by 7 bases, with 21 bases of the junction left unmatched. CDR3 bases: TGTGCCTGCCCCACGGGGAGGGCCCGGATAAGTACGAATGAGCAGTTCTTC. This gives the protein CACPTGRARISTNEQFF.

This clone has more than one count but fewer than ten. The chain joins TRBV7-2 to TRBJ2-5; TRBD2 aligns across 9 bases. Looked up from germline, CDR1 is SGHTA and CDR2 is FQGNSA. The V gene end was trimmed by 5 bases and the J gene end by 5 bases; junction bases not matched to a gene: 12. The CDR3 covers 16 residues. The CDR3 region has the DNA TGTGCCAGCAGCCCCCACGGGGGACTAGCAGGGGAGACCCAGTACTTC. This codes for CASSPHGGLAGETQYF. Filled out from reference TRBV7-2 and TRBJ2-5, the complete variable domain reads GAGVSQSPSNKVTEKGKDVELRCDPISGHTALYWYRQSLGQGLEFLIYFQGNSAPDKSGLPSDRFSAERTGGSVSTLTIQRTQQEDSAVYLCASSPHGGLAGETQYFGPGTRLLVL.

The rearrangement uses TRBV19 and TRBJ1-2, with TRBD1 as a possible D gene (5 bases). Trimming shortened V by 6 bases and J by 5 bases, and 22 bases separated the two germline ends. Germline V lookup: CDR1 LNHDA, CDR2 SQIVND (reference sequence). This CDR3 spans 16 amino acids. Written as DNA, the CDR3 is TGTGCCAGTAGAATGGGGCAGGGCCAACTTACGTATGGCTACACCTTC. Amino acid sequence: CASRMGQGQLTYGYTF.

The chain joins TRBV10-3 to TRBJ2-5; 8 bases align to TRBD2. Looked up from germline, CDR1 is ENHRY and CDR2 is SYGVKD. V shed 7 bases, J shed 1 base, and the junction held 8 bases outside the gene matches. The CDR3 contains 15 residues. CDR3 amino acids: CAITWASGPQETQYF. CDR3 sequence (DNA): TGTGCCATCACATGGGCTAGCGGGCCCCAAGAGACCCAGTACTTC.

The chain recombines TRBV5-1 with TRBJ2-6; a possible D gene is TRBD2 (5 bases). This CDR3 is built from 15 residues. The V gene's germline CDR1 is SGHRS and CDR2 YFSETQ. The V end was cut by 4 bases, the J end by 1 base, with 9 bases between. The CDR3 here is CASSLGISGANVLTF. The CDR3 DNA is TGCGCCAGCAGCCTCGGGATTTCTGGGGCCAACGTCCTGACTTTC.

This clone was seen a few times. The rearrangement joins TRBV30 to TRBJ1-2; D is uncertain. There are 17 residues in the CDR3. Germline CDR1 and CDR2: GTSNPN and SVGIG (reference sequence). Trimming left V 0 bases short and J 4 bases short, with 21 bases between. The CDR3 sequence is CAWSVRTVDTPGYGYTF. CDR3 DNA: TGTGCCTGGAGTGTACGAACCGTAGATACCCCAGGCTATGGCTACACCTTC.

This sequence joins TRBV27 and TRBJ2-1; 8 bases line up with TRBD1. After removal of 6 bases from V and 7 bases from J, the junction contained 5 bases not matched to a gene. The V gene's germline CDR1 is MNHEY and CDR2 SMNVEV (reference sequence). CDR3 length equals 13 residues. The CDR3 sequence is CASSQTGANEQFF. The CDR3 coding sequence is TGTGCCAGCAGCCAGACAGGGGCAAATGAGCAGTTCTTC.

The J gene is TRBJ2-3, the V gene TRBV30, with TRBD2 identical over 10 bases. Germline V gene lookup returns CDR1 GTSNPN and CDR2 SVGIG (reference sequence). With 4 bases clipped from V and 4 bases from J, the junction kept 8 bases outside the gene matches. CDR3 length: 15 amino acids. CDR3 sequence (DNA): TGTGCCTGGACAAAGGGTCTAGCGGGAGCAGATACGCAGTATTTT. This codes for CAWTKGLAGADTQYF.

The chain combines TRBV25-1 with TRBJ1-1, with a tentative D call TRBD1 (5 bases). The CDR3 runs to 11 residues. The germline V and J ends were trimmed by 6 bases and 6 bases, with 8 bases remaining between them. Germline CDR1 and CDR2: MGHDK and SYGVNS. The CDR3 DNA reads TGTGCCAGCAGGACAGAGGCTGAAGCTTTCTTT. Its translation is CASRTEAEAFF.

This clone has a handful of counts. The rearrangement joins TRBV18 to TRBJ2-1; 10 bases fit TRBD2. Trimming removed 3 bases from V and 3 bases from J; junction bases left unmatched: 8. CDR3 length equals 17 residues. Per the germline V gene, CDR1 is KGHSH and CDR2 is LQKENI. The CDR3 region has the DNA TGTGCCAGCTCACCGTCCGCACTAGCGGGACACTACAATGAGCAGTTCTTC. Translation gives CASSPSALAGHYNEQFF.

In its sample, this clone was seen a few times. The chain couples TRBV23-1 to TRBJ2-2; 9 bases line up with TRBD1. TRBV23-1 is an ORF; its function is uncertain. Unmatched junction bases numbered 5, after V lost 3 bases and J lost 6 bases. The CDR3 length is 15 residues. Here the CDR3 reads CASSHPGTGSGELFF. CDR3 sequence (DNA): TGCGCCAGCAGTCACCCTGGGACAGGGTCCGGGGAGCTGTTTTTT.

The table lists this clone with a few counts. The V call is TRBV14, the J call TRBJ2-5; D unclear. Trimming cost V 2 bases and J 2 bases, with 3 bases left between them. CDR1 and CDR2 from the germline V gene are SGHDN and FVKESK. This CDR3 comprises 12 residues. In DNA, the CDR3 is TGTGCCAGCAGCCAACAGCAAGAGACCCAGTACTTC. Protein: CASSQQQETQYF.

This clone was counted a few times. CDR3 bases: TGTGCCAGCAGCGTTCGCTCCTACAATGAGCAGTTCTTC. Amino acids: CASSVRSYNEQFF. This sequence joins TRBV9 and TRBJ2-1; no clear D. The CDR3 has 13 amino acids. Germline V gene lookup returns CDR1 SGDLS and CDR2 YYNGEE. V lost 2 bases, J lost 0 bases, and 3 bases lay in between.

This clone came up a few times. CDR3 nucleotides: TGTGCCACCAGCAGAGATCAGACAGGGTCTGAAGCTTTCTTT. Its protein product is CATSRDQTGSEAFF. The genes are TRBV15 and TRBJ1-1; 7 bases map to TRBD1. The germline V gene encodes CDR1 LNHNV and CDR2 YYDKDF (reference sequence). The CDR3 spans 14 residues. V trimming: 0 bases; J trimming: 6 bases; junction bases outside the gene matches: 4.

There are a few counts of this clone. Other nucleotide sequences in the sample specify the same CDR3. The CDR3 coding sequence is TGTGCCAGCAGCGTAGTATCCGGGGAGCTGTTTTTT. It encodes CASSVVSGELFF. V and J are TRBV9 and TRBJ2-2, with no clear D. V was pared by 0 bases and J by 6 bases, with 3 bases between. Germline V gene data show CDR1 as SGDLS and CDR2 as YYNGEE. This CDR3 has 12 residues.

The V gene is TRBV9, the J gene TRBJ2-7; 12 bases map to TRBD2. The V gene end was trimmed by 3 bases and the J gene end by 4 bases; junction bases not matched to a gene: 5. CDR1 is SGDLS, CDR2 YYNGEE, per germline. CDR3 length: 15 amino acids. DNA for the CDR3: TGTGCCAGCAGCGGCGGACTAGCGGGAATGTACGAGCAGTACTTC. Translating gives CASSGGLAGMYEQYF.

This chain joins TRBV5-1 and TRBJ1-1; tentatively, D is TRBD1 (5 bases). The CDR3 runs 13 residues. V gave up 1 base and J gave up 4 bases, with 8 bases separating them. CDR1 is SGHRS and CDR2 is YFSETQ in the germline V gene. Written as DNA, the CDR3 is TGCGCCAGCAGCTTGATGGGGGGCACTGAAGCTTTCTTT. Amino acid sequence: CASSLMGGTEAFF. The complete variable domain, with remaining parts taken from reference TRBV5-1 and TRBJ1-1, reads KAGVTQTPRYLIKTRGQQVTLSCSPISGHRSVSWYQQTPGQGLQFLFEYFSETQRNKGNFPGRFSGRQFSNSRSEMNVSTLELGDSALYLCASSLMGGTEAFFGQGTRLTVV.

This clone came up a few times. The rearrangement links TRBV29-1 to TRBJ2-3, with unresolved D. Germline assignment: CDR1 SQVTM and CDR2 ANQGSEA. Deletions cut 5 bases from V and 0 bases from J, with 9 bases between. The CDR3 covers 13 residues. CDR3 nucleotides: TGCAGCGTTTCGTATTCTAGCACAGATACGCAGTATTTT. It is translated as CSVSYSSTDTQYF.

This clone was seen a few times. The chain recombines TRBV29-1 with TRBJ1-2; D is possibly TRBD1 (5 bases). The V gene's germline CDR1 is SQVTM and CDR2 ANQGSEA. This CDR3 is built from 13 residues. Trimming removed 2 bases from V and 5 bases from J, with 12 bases in between. The CDR3, as DNA: TGCAGCGTTGAAAGTTACAGGACATATGGCTACACCTTC. Its translation is CSVESYRTYGYTF. Full variable domain (rest looked up from reference TRBV29-1 and TRBJ1-2): SAVISQKPSRDICQRGTSLTIQCQVDSQVTMMFWYRQQPGQSLTLIATANQGSEATYESGFVIDKFPISRPNLTFSTLTVSNMSPEDSSIYLCSVESYRTYGYTFGSGTRLTVV.

The gene calls are TRBV30 and TRBJ1-5, with 8 bases matching TRBD1. This CDR3 comprises 16 residues. Germline assignment: CDR1 GTSNPN and CDR2 SVGIG (reference sequence). J lost 7 bases, V lost 3 bases, and 14 bases had no gene match. DNA for the CDR3: TGTGCCTGGAGCCCTCAAGGGACAGGAGGATCCCAGCCCCAGCATTTT. This encodes CAWSPQGTGGSQPQHF.

This clone turned up a few times. The rearrangement joins TRBV4-1 to TRBJ2-7, with TRBD1 matching over 8 bases. V was clipped by 1 base and J by 4 bases; unmatched bases: 6. This CDR3 is 15 amino acids long. In germline, CDR1 is MGHRA, CDR2 YSYEKL. CDR3 in amino acids: CASSQVGGQVYEQYF. CDR3 in DNA: TGCGCCAGCAGCCAAGTAGGGGGACAGGTATACGAGCAGTACTTC.